This TCR beta chain appears in the sequencing data of a study of blood T cell repertoires in COVID-19. Study context: The study drew acute and convalescent COVID-19 samples from the United States, Italy and Spain. T cells, B-cell-depleted T cells, or PBMCs supplied cDNA or gDNA.

V lost 4 bases and J lost 2, with 12 bases in between. The CDR3 loop spans 14 amino acids. Germline V gene sequence: CDR1 LNHNV, CDR2 YYDKDF (reference sequence). Produced via immunoSEQ multiplex PCR; TCRdb's table is partial and in-frame only. This sample has some 270,000 clones, with around nine tenths found just once. There are many counts of this clone. The sequence was collected from a man in his forties or fifties with active or convalescent COVID-19. The rearrangement joins TRBV15 to TRBJ2-7; D gene ambiguous. Sequenced: peripheral blood. The CDR3 here is CATSNLLRTYEQYF. The DNA of the CDR3 is TGTGCCACCAGCAACTTATTGAGAACCTACGAGCAGTACTTC.